The 7 T cell receptor beta chains listed next were all sequenced from one sample in a study of CD8+CD57+ T cells in acquired aplastic anemia. CDR3 and TCR beta VDJ profiling relied on genomic DNA as the template. TCRdb ran MiXCR on the reads and lists one entry per CDR3 protein. Among roughly 160,000 distinct CDR3 sequences listed, 55% to 75% were seen once. Sequencing was performed on sorted CD4+, CD8+, or CD8+CD57+ T cells (not recorded which) from PBMCs. These receptors came from a human donor in good health.

V gene TRBV10-3 combines with J gene TRBJ1-2, with D unresolved. Trimming took off 6 bases at V and 0 bases at J, with 5 bases between the two ends. The CDR3 sequence is 12 residues long. Germline-derived CDR1 and CDR2 are ENHRY and SYGVKD. In nucleotides, the CDR3 is TGTGCCATCAGCTGGACTAACTATGGCTACACCTTC. This codes for CAISWTNYGYTF.

In its sample, this clonotype was seen a few times. The chain joins TRBV20-1 to TRBJ1-6; 8 bases are a match to TRBD1. This CDR3 is 12 amino acids long. J gave up 9 bases and V 6 bases, and 4 bases lay outside the gene matches. Germline values: CDR1 DFQATT, CDR2 SNEGSKA (reference sequence). CDR3 DNA: TGCAGTGCCACGGACAGGGTTTCACCCCTCCACTTT. Amino acid sequence: CSATDRVSPLHF.

This clonotype was seen at least ten times. The chain links TRBV6-6 to TRBJ2-7; D not certain. The length of the CDR3 is 11 residues. Germline CDR1 and CDR2: MNHNY and SVGAGI (reference sequence). Trimming pared 0 bases from V and 6 bases from J, leaving 3 bases between. The CDR3 region is CASSYSSEQYF. The CDR3 DNA follows: TGTGCCAGCAGTTACTCGTCCGAGCAGTACTTC.

The rearrangement links TRBV10-2 to TRBJ2-3, with TRBD2 as a possible D gene (5 bases). V lost 4 bases and J 6 bases, leaving 11 bases between the germline ends. The CDR3 length is 13 residues. The germline V gene has CDR1 WSHSY and CDR2 SAAADI. For the CDR3, the DNA is TGCGCCAGCAGTGTAACGGGGTTGGATACGCAGTATTTT. This encodes CASSVTGLDTQYF.

The chain has TRBV29-1 and TRBJ2-7, with 7 bases that match TRBD1. This CDR3 contains 15 residues. Per germline, CDR1 SQVTM and CDR2 ANQGSEA. The V and J ends lost 3 bases and 5 bases, in that order; junction bases with no gene match: 13. Here the CDR3 DNA reads TGCAGCGTTGAGACTTCGGGACAGCGCTCGGACGAGCAGTACTTC. This encodes CSVETSGQRSDEQYF.

The V and J genes are TRBV7-9 and TRBJ1-2, with D perhaps matching TRBD1 (6 bases). CDR1 and CDR2 from the germline V gene are SEHNR and FQNEAQ (reference sequence). This CDR3 spans 14 amino acids. V gave up 1 base and J gave up 3 bases, with 9 bases separating them. The DNA for the CDR3 is TGTGCCAGCAGCTTAGGGGCAGGGGACTATGGCTACACCTTC. Encoded protein: CASSLGAGDYGYTF.

V usage is TRBV15 and J usage is TRBJ2-7; D gene unclear. Germline V gene data show CDR1 as LNHNV and CDR2 as YYDKDF (reference sequence). The CDR3 runs to 12 residues. Trimming pared 0 bases from V and 9 bases from J, leaving 9 bases between. CDR3 loop: CATSRDMIGQYF. In DNA, the CDR3 is TGTGCCACCAGCAGAGATATGATCGGGCAGTACTTC.